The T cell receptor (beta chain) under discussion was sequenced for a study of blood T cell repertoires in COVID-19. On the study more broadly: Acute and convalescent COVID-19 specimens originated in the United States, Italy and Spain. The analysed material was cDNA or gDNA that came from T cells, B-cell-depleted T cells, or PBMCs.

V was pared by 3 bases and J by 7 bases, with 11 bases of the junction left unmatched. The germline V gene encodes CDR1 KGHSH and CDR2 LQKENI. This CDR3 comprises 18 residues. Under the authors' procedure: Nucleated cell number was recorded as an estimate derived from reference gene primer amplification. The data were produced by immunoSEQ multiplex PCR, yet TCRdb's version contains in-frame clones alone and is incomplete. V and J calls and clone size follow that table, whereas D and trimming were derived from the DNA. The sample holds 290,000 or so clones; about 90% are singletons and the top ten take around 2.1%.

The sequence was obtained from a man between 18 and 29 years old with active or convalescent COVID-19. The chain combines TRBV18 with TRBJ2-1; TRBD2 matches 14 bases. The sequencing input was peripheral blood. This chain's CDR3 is CASSPVISGTSGSNEQFF. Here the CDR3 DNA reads TGTGCCAGCTCACCGGTCATTAGCGGGACTAGCGGGAGTAATGAGCAGTTCTTC.